Below, 27 T cell receptor beta chains from the same sample are listed, as sequenced in a study of cytomegalovirus exposure and HLA in healthy donors. The study ran its PCR with 60 Vbeta and 13 Jbeta primers. Measured with immunoSEQ multiplex PCR; TCRdb has only the in-frame clones, and not every one. The data contain about 160,000 clones, about 65% of them singletons. The sequencing input was PBMCs. These receptors originate from a man aged 35-49 years in good health and CMV-seropositive.

The chain carries TRBV12-2 and TRBJ2-5; the DNA was not used to check the table's D call, TRBD2. TRBV12-2 is a listed pseudogene. CDR3 length equals 15 residues. CDR3 loop: CASRPYSGKGETQYF. The CDR3 DNA is TGTGCAAGTCGCCCTTATAGCGGGAAGGGAGAGACCCAGTACTTC.

This sequence joins TRBV6-4 and TRBJ2-5; 9 bases align to TRBD1. V lost 7 bases and J lost 1; bases outside the gene matches: 7. The germline V gene has CDR1 MRHNA and CDR2 SNTAGT. This CDR3 spans 15 amino acids. The CDR3 region is CASMMTGGVQETQYF. In DNA, the CDR3 is TGTGCCAGCATGATGACAGGGGGAGTCCAAGAGACCCAGTACTTC.

This CDR3 is CASSPRVGRDLYGYTF. The CDR3 DNA follows: TGTGCCAGCAGCCCCCGTGTGGGCAGGGATCTCTATGGCTACACCTTC. The V and J genes are TRBV7-2 and TRBJ1-2, with D possibly being TRBD1 (5 bases). V was shortened by 5 bases and J by 4 bases, with 20 bases between the two germline ends. The CDR3 contains 16 residues. CDR1 and CDR2 (germline): SGHTA, FQGNSA. The full variable domain, completed using reference TRBV7-2 and TRBJ1-2, is GAGVSQSPSNKVTEKGKDVELRCDPISGHTALYWYRQSLGQGLEFLIYFQGNSAPDKSGLPSDRFSAERTGGSVSTLTIQRTQQEDSAVYLCASSPRVGRDLYGYTFGSGTRLTVV.

This clone was seen a single time. The V and J genes are TRBV5-6 and TRBJ1-2; 9 bases agree with TRBD1. Germline values: CDR1 SGHDT, CDR2 YYEEEE. V shed 0 bases and J 2 bases; nucleotides not matched to a gene: 5. The CDR3 totals 16 residues. Here the CDR3 reads CASSLGGTGLNYGYTF. The CDR3 DNA is TGTGCCAGCAGCTTGGGCGGGACAGGGCTGAACTATGGCTACACCTTC. Using reference TRBV5-6 and TRBJ1-2 for the parts outside the CDR3, the full variable domain is DAGVTQSPTHLIKTRGQQVTLRCSPKSGHDTVSWYQQALGQGPQFIFQYYEEEERQRGNFPDRFSGHQFPNYSSELNVNALLLGDSALYLCASSLGGTGLNYGYTFGSGTRLTVV.

CDR3 bases: TGTGCTAGTGGTTTGTTGACAGACGAGCAGTACTTC. Protein product: CASGLLTDEQYF. This chain uses TRBV12-5 with TRBJ2-7, with D perhaps TRBD1 (5 bases). The CDR3 spans 12 residues. From germline, CDR1 is LGHNT and CDR2 FRNRAP. With 2 bases removed from V and 5 bases from J, the gap between germline ends came to 7 bases.

This clone was seen a handful of times. The chain has TRBV20-1 and TRBJ2-7; the D is unclear. This CDR3 spans 11 amino acids. Trimming removed 1 base from V and 7 bases from J, with 8 bases in between. Looked up from germline, CDR1 is DFQATT and CDR2 is SNEGSKA (reference sequence). The CDR3 sequence is CSARVQTEQYF. The CDR3 DNA follows: TGCAGTGCTAGAGTTCAGACAGAGCAGTACTTC.

The chain employs TRBV5-1 and TRBJ2-7; D might be TRBD1 (5 bases). This CDR3 has 15 residues. Trimming removed 4 bases from V and 6 bases from J, with 20 bases in between. CDR1 and CDR2 (germline): SGHRS, YFSETQ. The CDR3 region has the DNA TGCGCCAGCAGCCCATCGCAGGGTTCCGGGCCCGAGCAGTACTTC. It is translated as CASSPSQGSGPEQYF.

Notes on this clone: Other DNA sequences in this specimen translate into the identical CDR3. V usage is TRBV4-3 and J usage is TRBJ2-5, with 9 nucleotides matching TRBD1. The CDR3 covers 14 residues. Germline values: CDR1 LGHNA, CDR2 YSLEER. The J segment lost 4 bases and the V segment lost 1 base, leaving 1 base of the junction unmatched. CDR3 coding DNA: TGCGCCAGCAGCCAAGGGACAGGGGCAGAGACCCAGTACTTC. It is translated as CASSQGTGAETQYF.

V is TRBV10-3 and J is TRBJ1-5; 9 bases fit TRBD1. Germline CDR1 is ENHRY and CDR2 is SYGVKD. Unmatched junction bases numbered 8, after V lost 2 bases and J lost 6 bases. This CDR3 region has 16 residues. The CDR3 protein is CAISETAGTGIQPQHF. CDR3 nucleotide sequence: TGTGCCATCAGTGAGACAGCCGGGACAGGGATTCAGCCCCAGCATTTT.

This CDR3 reads CASSLGDRYTEAFF. The CDR3, as DNA: TGCGCCAGCAGCTTGGGGGACAGGTACACTGAAGCTTTCTTT. This sequence joins TRBV5-1 and TRBJ1-1; 8 nucleotides agree with TRBD1. CDR3 length: 14 amino acids. V shed 0 bases, J shed 3 bases, and the junction held 1 base outside the gene matches. CDR1 is SGHRS and CDR2 is YFSETQ in the germline V gene.

Only a few counts were recorded for this clone. The rearrangement uses TRBV27 and TRBJ1-1; TRBD1 aligns across 7 bases. This CDR3 contains 14 residues. J lost 6 bases, V lost 5 bases, and 9 bases had no gene match. Looked up from germline, CDR1 is MNHEY and CDR2 is SMNVEV (reference sequence). In DNA form, the CDR3 reads TGTGCCAGCAGTCCTCTCCTGACAGGGTCTGAAGCTTTCTTT. Its protein is CASSPLLTGSEAFF.

This chain joins TRBV4-1 and TRBJ2-3, with D possibly TRBD2 on 5 matching bases. The CDR3 has 16 amino acids. CDR1 and CDR2 (germline): MGHRA, YSYEKL. The V and J ends lost 1 base and 6 bases respectively, with 17 bases between them. The CDR3 bases are TGCGCCAGCAGCCAAGTAGTGAGGGCCCCCGTGGATACGCAGTATTTT. Translated, it gives CASSQVVRAPVDTQYF.

This clone was detected a few times. V is TRBV6-5 and J is TRBJ1-2, with D maybe TRBD1 (5 bases). Germline V gives CDR1 MNHEY, CDR2 SVGAGI. The CDR3 covers 13 residues. V was pared by 8 bases and J by 3 bases, with 13 bases between. The CDR3 region is CASRWEGHYGYTF. The CDR3 nucleotides are TGTGCCAGCCGATGGGAGGGGCACTATGGCTACACCTTC.

This chain uses TRBV27 with TRBJ1-4; D is undetermined. CDR3 length equals 15 residues. Germline-derived CDR1 and CDR2 are MNHEY and SMNVEV (reference sequence). The germline V and J ends were trimmed by 2 bases and 10 bases, with 17 bases remaining between them. This CDR3 reads CASSLEYTGVGKLFF. The CDR3, as DNA: TGTGCCAGCAGTTTAGAATACACCGGGGTTGGAAAACTGTTTTTT. The variable domain in full, with the rest retrieved from reference TRBV27 and TRBJ1-4, is EAQVTQNPRYLITVTGKKLTVTCSQNMNHEYMSWYRQDPGLGLRQIYYSMNVEVTDKGDVPEGYKVSRKEKRNFPLILESPSPNQTSLYFCASSLEYTGVGKLFFGSGTQLSVL.

V gene TRBV6-6 combines with J gene TRBJ2-3; 7 bases are shared with TRBD1. Germline-derived CDR1 and CDR2 are MNHNY and SVGAGI (reference sequence). The ends lost 2 bases at V and 1 base at J; junction bases unmatched: 3. This CDR3 contains 15 residues. CDR3 nucleotide sequence: TGTGCCAGCAGTTACCCCGGACAGGGCACAGATACGCAGTATTTT. This encodes CASSYPGQGTDTQYF.

The chain recombines TRBV18 with TRBJ1-6; possibly TRBD1 for D (6 bases). There are 15 residues in the CDR3. Trimming shortened V by 5 bases and J by 9 bases, and 17 bases separated the two germline ends. Germline V lookup: CDR1 KGHSH, CDR2 LQKENI. In DNA, the CDR3 is TGTGCCAGCTCATCAAGGGGGACGGAAAGTTCACCCCTCCACTTT. Protein: CASSSRGTESSPLHF.

The V call is TRBV5-1, the J call TRBJ2-5; 14 bases map to TRBD2. CDR1 is SGHRS, CDR2 YFSETQ, per germline. Trimming cost V 4 bases and J 1 base; bases outside gene matches: 3. This CDR3 contains 16 residues. The CDR3 DNA is TGCGCCAGCAGCCCGGGACTAGCGGGGGCCCAAGAGACCCAGTACTTC. Protein sequence: CASSPGLAGAQETQYF.

The chain recombines TRBV2 with TRBJ2-7, with 7 bases identical to TRBD1. V shed 4 bases and J 3 bases; nucleotides not matched to a gene: 12. The CDR3 is made up of 16 amino acids. CDR1 is SNHLY and CDR2 is FYNNEI in the germline V gene. The CDR3 bases are TGTGCCAGCAGTGGGGGTCTGGGGCAGGGGGACTACGAGCAGTACTTC. This encodes CASSGGLGQGDYEQYF.

The chain is built from TRBV21-1 and TRBJ1-2. TRBV21-1 represents a pseudogene. CDR3 length: 13 residues. CDR3 sequence reads: CASSTRDGLFYTF. The CDR3 coding sequence is TGTGCCAGCAGCACGCGGGACGGACTATTCTACACCTTC.

J is TRBJ1-2 and V is TRBV9; 9 nucleotides match TRBD1. Germline loops: CDR1 SGDLS, CDR2 YYNGEE. The junction had 3 bases not matched to a gene; V was cut back by 4 bases and J by 5 bases. The CDR3 is 13 amino acids. CDR3 nucleotides: TGTGCCAGCAGCCCTGACAGGGGGTATGGCTACACCTTC. It codes for CASSPDRGYGYTF.

The gene calls are TRBV11-2 and TRBJ1-1; the D gene is possibly TRBD1 (6 bases). The CDR3 consists of 18 residues. Per the germline V gene, CDR1 is SGHAT and CDR2 is FQNNGV. V was clipped by 3 bases and J by 1 base, with 21 bases between them. Here the CDR3 DNA reads TGTGCCAGCAGCTTCGGGGCGACAGGAGTACCATCGAACACTGAAGCTTTCTTT. Protein sequence: CASSFGATGVPSNTEAFF.

The genes are TRBV29-1 and TRBJ2-3; TRBD2 matches 7 bases. After removal of 7 bases from V and 3 bases from J, the junction contained 7 bases not matched to a gene. Looked up from germline, CDR1 is SQVTM and CDR2 is ANQGSEA. There are 13 residues in the CDR3. CDR3 bases: TGCAGCGCTGGGGAGGGGAGGACAGATACGCAGTATTTT. It is translated as CSAGEGRTDTQYF.

V and J are TRBV15 and TRBJ2-1; D may be TRBD2 (5 bases). The V end lost 0 bases, the J end lost 10 bases, and 7 bases lay between the germline ends. Germline V gene sequence: CDR1 LNHNV, CDR2 YYDKDF (reference sequence). The CDR3 has 12 amino acids. The CDR3 coding sequence is TGTGCCACCAGCAGAGATCGAGGGGAGCAGTTCTTC. As protein: CATSRDRGEQFF.

The V call is TRBV9, the J call TRBJ2-5; perhaps TRBD1 as D (6 bases). V lost 0 bases to trimming and J lost 4 bases, with 10 bases between them. The CDR3 spans 14 residues. In germline, CDR1 is SGDLS, CDR2 YYNGEE. CDR3: CASSVEGRGETQYF. The CDR3, as DNA: TGTGCCAGCAGCGTAGAGGGCAGGGGAGAGACCCAGTACTTC.

The V call is TRBV6-1, the J call TRBJ2-7, with 7 bases fitting TRBD1. Looked up from germline, CDR1 is MNHNS and CDR2 is SASEGT. V shed 1 base and J 4 bases; nucleotides not matched to a gene: 10. The CDR3 runs to 16 residues. This chain's CDR3 is CASSEEKGAGWYEQYF. The CDR3 DNA sequence: TGTGCCAGCAGTGAAGAAAAGGGGGCAGGGTGGTACGAGCAGTACTTC.

The count of this clone is one. The junction does not match germline at one end; this may be a read error. This chain uses TRBV7-7 with TRBJ2-2; 8 positions match TRBD2. CDR1 and CDR2 from the germline V gene are SSHAT and FNYEAQ (reference sequence). This CDR3 is built from 15 residues. CDR3 sequence (DNA): TGTGCTAGCAGCCCACTAGCGGTTCACACCGGGGAGCTGTTTTTT. Encoded protein: CASSPLAVHTGELFF.

The chain couples TRBV5-1 to TRBJ2-7; 9 bases map to TRBD1. Germline V gives CDR1 SGHRS, CDR2 YFSETQ. The CDR3 has 14 amino acids. With V trimmed by 1 base and J by 3 bases, 2 bases remained unmatched. CDR3 region: CASSLRTGVYEQYF. CDR3 bases: TGCGCCAGCAGCTTGAGGACAGGGGTCTACGAGCAGTACTTC.